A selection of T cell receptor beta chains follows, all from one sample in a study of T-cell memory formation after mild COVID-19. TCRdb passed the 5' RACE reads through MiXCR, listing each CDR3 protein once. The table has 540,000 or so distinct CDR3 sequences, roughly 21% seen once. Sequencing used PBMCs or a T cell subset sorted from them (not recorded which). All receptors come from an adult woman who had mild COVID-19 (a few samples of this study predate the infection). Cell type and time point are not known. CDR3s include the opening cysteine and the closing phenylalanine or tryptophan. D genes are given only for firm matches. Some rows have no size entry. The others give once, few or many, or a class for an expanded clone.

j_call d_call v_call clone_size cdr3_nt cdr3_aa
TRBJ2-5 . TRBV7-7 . TGTGCCAGCAGCCGACGGGTTAGCGCGGAAGAGACCCAGTACTTC CASSRRVSAEETQYF
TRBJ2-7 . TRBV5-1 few TGCGCCAGCAGCTTTGAACAGAGTCTCTACGAGCAGTACTTC CASSFEQSLYEQYF
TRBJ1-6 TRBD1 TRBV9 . TGTGCCAGCAGCGTAGGACCGCCACAGGGGGCCGGGTCACCCCTCCACTTT CASSVGPPQGAGSPLHF
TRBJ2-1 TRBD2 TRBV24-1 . TGTGCCACCAGTGGGGCCCTTGGGCGGGGGTACAATGAGCAGTTCTTC CATSGALGRGYNEQFF
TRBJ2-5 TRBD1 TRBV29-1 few TGCAGCGTTGATGGGGTGACAGGGGATCGTCAAGAGACCCAGTACTTC CSVDGVTGDRQETQYF
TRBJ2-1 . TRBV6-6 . TGTGCCAGCAGTTATGCGGGGAGTGAGCAGTTCTTC CASSYAGSEQFF
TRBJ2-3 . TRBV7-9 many TGTGCCAGCAGCGGACAGTCTTACACAGATACGCAGTATTTT CASSGQSYTDTQYF
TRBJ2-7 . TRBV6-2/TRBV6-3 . TGTGCCAGCAGTTACTCGAATGCAGGTAGAGCAGGAGAGCAGTACTTC CASSYSNAGRAGEQYF
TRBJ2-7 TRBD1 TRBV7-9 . TGTGCCAGCAGCCCTCGGACAGGGGGGTCCTACGAGCAGTACTTC CASSPRTGGSYEQYF
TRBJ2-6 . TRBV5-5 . TGTGCCAGCAGCTTGGCCGCAGGGAGGACTGGGGCCAACGTCCTGACTTTC CASSLAAGRTGANVLTF
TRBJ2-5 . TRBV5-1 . TGCGCCAGCAGCTTGGTATATCAAGAGACCCAGTACTTC CASSLVYQETQYF
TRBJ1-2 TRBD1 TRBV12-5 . TGTGCTAGTGGTTTGGGACAGGGACTGGGCTACACCTTC CASGLGQGLGYTF
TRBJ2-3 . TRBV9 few TGTGCCAGCAGCGTAGCCTCGGGGAACACAGATACGCAGTATTTT CASSVASGNTDTQYF
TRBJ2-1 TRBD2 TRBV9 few TGTGCCAGCAGCGTGACTAGCGGAGGCTCCTACAATGAGCAGTTCTTC CASSVTSGGSYNEQFF
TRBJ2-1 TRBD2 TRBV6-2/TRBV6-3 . TGTGCCAGCAGCCCTATAGCGGGAGTATTCGATGAGCAGTTCTTC CASSPIAGVFDEQFF
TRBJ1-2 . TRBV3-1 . TGTGCCAGCAGCTCAAGAGTAGCTGGCTACACCTTC CASSSRVAGYTF
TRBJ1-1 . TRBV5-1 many TGCGCCAGCAGCCCTAGGACAGACCTGAACACTGAAGCTTTCTTT CASSPRTDLNTEAFF
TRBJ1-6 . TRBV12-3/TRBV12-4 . TGTGCCAGCAGTGCCATAGCGTATCTCTCCTATAATTCACCCCTCCACTTT CASSAIAYLSYNSPLHF
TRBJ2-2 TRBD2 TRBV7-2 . TGTGCCAGCAGCACCCGGGGCGGGAGGGATCCGAGGACCGGGGAGCTGTTTTTT CASSTRGGRDPRTGELFF
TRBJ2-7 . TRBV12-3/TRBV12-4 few TGTGCCAGCAGGGGGGCAGGGGATTCCTACGAGCAGTACTTC CASRGAGDSYEQYF
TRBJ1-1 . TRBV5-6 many TGTGCCAGCAGCTCCATGGGTACTGAAGCTTTCTTT CASSSMGTEAFF
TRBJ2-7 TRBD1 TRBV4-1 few TGCGCCAGCCCGACCGGGGACAGGGACTCCTACGAGCAGTACTTC CASPTGDRDSYEQYF
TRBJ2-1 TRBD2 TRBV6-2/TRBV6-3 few TGTGCCAGCAGTTTTACTAGCGGGAGAATGAATGAGCAGTTCTTC CASSFTSGRMNEQFF
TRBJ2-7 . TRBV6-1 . TGTGCCAGCAGTGAGGGGGGGGCGATTATATACGAGCAGTACTTC CASSEGGAIIYEQYF
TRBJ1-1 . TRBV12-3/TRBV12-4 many TGTGCCAGCTTAGAGTTCCAGGGTCCCACTGAAGCTTTCTTT CASLEFQGPTEAFF
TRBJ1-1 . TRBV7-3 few TGTGCCAGCAGCTTTTTGGCGACAGATGAAGCTTTCTTT CASSFLATDEAFF
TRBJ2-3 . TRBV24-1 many TGTGCCACCAGAGGGGGCTCCGTCCGGGAGCCCAGGGATACGCAGTATTTT CATRGGSVREPRDTQYF
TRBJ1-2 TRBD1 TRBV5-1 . TGCGCCAGCAGCTCCGGACAGGCATCTAACTATGGCTACACCTTC CASSSGQASNYGYTF